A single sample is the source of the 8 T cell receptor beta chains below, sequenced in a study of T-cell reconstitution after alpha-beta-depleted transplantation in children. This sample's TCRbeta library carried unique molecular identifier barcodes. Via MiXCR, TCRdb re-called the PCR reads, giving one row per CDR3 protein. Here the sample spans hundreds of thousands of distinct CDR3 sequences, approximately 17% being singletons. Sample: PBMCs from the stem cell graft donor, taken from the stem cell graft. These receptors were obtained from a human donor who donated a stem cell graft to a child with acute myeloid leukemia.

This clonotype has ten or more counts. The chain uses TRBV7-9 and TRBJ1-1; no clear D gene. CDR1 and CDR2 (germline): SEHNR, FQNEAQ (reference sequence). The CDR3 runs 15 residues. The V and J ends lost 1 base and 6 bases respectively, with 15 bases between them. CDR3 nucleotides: TGTGCCAGCAGCTTAGATCACACCTTTGGGGCTGAAGCTTTCTTT. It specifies CASSLDHTFGAEAFF.

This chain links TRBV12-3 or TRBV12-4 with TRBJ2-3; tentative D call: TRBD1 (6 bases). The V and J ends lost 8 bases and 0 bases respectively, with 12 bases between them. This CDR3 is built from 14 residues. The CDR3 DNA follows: TGTGCCAGCGGGACAATCCCTAGCACAGATACGCAGTATTTT. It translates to CASGTIPSTDTQYF.

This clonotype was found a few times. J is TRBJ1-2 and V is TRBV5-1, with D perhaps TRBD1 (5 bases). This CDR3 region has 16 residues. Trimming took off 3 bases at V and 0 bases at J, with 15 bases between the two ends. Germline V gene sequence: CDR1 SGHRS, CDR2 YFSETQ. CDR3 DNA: TGCGCCAGCAGCTCTAACTACCAGGGCCCTAACTATGGCTACACCTTC. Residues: CASSSNYQGPNYGYTF.

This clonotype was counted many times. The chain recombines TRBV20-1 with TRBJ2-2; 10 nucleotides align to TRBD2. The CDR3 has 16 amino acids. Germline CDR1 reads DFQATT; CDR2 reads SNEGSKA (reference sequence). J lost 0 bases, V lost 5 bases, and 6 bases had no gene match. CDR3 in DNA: TGCAGTGCTCCTCATAGCGGGGGGTCGAACACCGGGGAGCTGTTTTTT. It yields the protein CSAPHSGGSNTGELFF.

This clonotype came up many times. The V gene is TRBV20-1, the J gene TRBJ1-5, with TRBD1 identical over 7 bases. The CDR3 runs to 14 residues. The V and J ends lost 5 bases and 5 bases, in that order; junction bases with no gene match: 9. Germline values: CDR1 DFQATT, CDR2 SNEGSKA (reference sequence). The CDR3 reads CSALTGYFDQPQHF. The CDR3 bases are TGCAGTGCTCTGACAGGGTATTTCGATCAGCCCCAGCATTTT.

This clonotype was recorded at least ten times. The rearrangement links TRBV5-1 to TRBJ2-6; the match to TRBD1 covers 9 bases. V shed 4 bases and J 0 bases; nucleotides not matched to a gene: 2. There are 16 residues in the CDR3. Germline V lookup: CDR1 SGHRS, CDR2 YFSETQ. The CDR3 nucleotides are TGCGCCAGCAGCGAGACAGGGGGCTCTGGGGCCAACGTCCTGACTTTC. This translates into CASSETGGSGANVLTF.

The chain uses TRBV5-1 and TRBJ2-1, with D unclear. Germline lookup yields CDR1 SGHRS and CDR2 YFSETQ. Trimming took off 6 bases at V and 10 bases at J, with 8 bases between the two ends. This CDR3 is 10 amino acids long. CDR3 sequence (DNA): TGCGCCAGCAACGGTCTCGAGCAGTTCTTC. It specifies CASNGLEQFF.

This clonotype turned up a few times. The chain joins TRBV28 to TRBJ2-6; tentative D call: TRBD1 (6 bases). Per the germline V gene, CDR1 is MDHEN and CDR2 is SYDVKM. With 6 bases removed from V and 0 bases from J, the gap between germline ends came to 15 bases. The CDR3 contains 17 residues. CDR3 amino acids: CASSVTGTSSGANVLTF. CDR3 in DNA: TGTGCCAGCAGCGTGACAGGCACCAGCTCTGGGGCCAACGTCCTGACTTTC. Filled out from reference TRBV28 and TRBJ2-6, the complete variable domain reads DVKVTQSSRYLVKRTGEKVFLECVQDMDHENMFWYRQDPGLGLRLIYFSYDVKMKEKGDIPEGYSVSREKKERFSLILESASTNQTSMYLCASSVTGTSSGANVLTFGAGSRLTVL.